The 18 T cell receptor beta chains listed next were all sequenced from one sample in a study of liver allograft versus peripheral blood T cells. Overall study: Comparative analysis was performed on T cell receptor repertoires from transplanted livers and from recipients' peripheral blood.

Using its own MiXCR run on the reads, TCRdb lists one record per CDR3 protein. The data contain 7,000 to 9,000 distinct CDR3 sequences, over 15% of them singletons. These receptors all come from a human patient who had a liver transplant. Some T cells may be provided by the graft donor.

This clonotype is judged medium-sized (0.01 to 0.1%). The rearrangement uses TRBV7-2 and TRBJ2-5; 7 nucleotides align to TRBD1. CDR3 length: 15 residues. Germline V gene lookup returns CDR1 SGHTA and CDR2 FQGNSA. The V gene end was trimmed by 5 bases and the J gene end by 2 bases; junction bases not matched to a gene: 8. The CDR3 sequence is CASSPGQAEQETQYF. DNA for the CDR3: TGTGCCAGCAGCCCCGGACAGGCCGAACAAGAGACCCAGTACTTC.

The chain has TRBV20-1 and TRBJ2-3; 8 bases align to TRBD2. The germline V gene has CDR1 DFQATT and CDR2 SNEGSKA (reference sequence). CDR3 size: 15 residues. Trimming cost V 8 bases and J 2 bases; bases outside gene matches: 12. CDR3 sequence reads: CSLTERGKFTDTQYF. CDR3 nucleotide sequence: TGCAGTCTTACCGAGCGGGGGAAGTTCACAGATACGCAGTATTTT.

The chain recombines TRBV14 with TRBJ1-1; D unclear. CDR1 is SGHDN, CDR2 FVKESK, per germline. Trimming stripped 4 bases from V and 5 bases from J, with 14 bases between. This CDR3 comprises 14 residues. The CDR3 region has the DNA TGTGCCAGCAGCCTGCTACCGGGTTCGACTGAAGCTTTCTTT. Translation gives CASSLLPGSTEAFF.

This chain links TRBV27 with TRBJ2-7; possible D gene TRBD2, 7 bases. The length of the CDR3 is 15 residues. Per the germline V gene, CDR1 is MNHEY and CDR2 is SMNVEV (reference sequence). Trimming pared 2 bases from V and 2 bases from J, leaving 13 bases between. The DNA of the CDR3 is TGTGCCAGCAGTTTACTGGGGGGGGGCCCCTACGAGCAGTACTTC. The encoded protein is CASSLLGGGPYEQYF.

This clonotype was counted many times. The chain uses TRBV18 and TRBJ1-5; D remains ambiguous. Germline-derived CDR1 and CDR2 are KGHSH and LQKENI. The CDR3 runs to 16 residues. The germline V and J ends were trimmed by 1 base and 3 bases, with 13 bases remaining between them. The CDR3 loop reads CASSPLVAGNNQPQHF. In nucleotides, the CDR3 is TGTGCCAGCTCACCACTGGTCGCGGGGAACAATCAGCCCCAGCATTTT. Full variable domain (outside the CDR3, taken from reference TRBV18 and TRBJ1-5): NAGVMQNPRHLVRRRGQEARLRCSPMKGHSHVYWYRQLPEEGLKFMVYLQKENIIDESGMPKERFSAEFPKEGPSILRIQQVVRGDSAAYFCASSPLVAGNNQPQHFGDGTRLSIL.

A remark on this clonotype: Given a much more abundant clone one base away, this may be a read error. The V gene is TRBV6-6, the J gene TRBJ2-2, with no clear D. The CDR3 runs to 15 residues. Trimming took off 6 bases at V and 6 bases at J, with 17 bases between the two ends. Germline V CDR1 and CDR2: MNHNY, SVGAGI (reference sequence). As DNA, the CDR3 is TGTGCCAGCAGACCCGGGCTTTATGGGGCCGGGGAGCTGTTTTTT. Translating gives CASRPGLYGAGELFF.

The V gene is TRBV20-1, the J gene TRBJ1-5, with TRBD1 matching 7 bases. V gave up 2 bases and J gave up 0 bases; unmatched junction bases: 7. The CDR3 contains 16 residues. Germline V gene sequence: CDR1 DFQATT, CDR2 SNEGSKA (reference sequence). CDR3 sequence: CSARSPGQNSNQPQHF. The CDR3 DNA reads TGCAGTGCTAGATCGCCGGGACAGAATAGCAATCAGCCCCAGCATTTT.

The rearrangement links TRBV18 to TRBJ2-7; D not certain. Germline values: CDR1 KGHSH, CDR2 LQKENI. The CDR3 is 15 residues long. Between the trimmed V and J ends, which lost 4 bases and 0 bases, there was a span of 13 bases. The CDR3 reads CASSRKTVSSYEQYF. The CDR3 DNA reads TGTGCCAGCTCACGTAAAACAGTTAGCTCCTACGAGCAGTACTTC.

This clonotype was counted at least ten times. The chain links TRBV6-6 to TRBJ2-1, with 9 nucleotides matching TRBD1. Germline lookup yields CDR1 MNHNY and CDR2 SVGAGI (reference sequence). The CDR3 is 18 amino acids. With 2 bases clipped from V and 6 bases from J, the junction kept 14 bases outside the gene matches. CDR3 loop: CASSYNHPGQGISNEQFF. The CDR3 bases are TGTGCCAGCAGTTACAATCACCCCGGACAGGGGATTAGCAATGAGCAGTTCTTC.

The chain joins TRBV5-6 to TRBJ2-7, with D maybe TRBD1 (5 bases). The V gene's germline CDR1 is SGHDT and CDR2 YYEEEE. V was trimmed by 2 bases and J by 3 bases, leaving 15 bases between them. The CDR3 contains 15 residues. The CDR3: CASSFRYSGYYEQYF. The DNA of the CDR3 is TGTGCCAGCAGCTTTAGGTATTCAGGGTACTACGAGCAGTACTTC.

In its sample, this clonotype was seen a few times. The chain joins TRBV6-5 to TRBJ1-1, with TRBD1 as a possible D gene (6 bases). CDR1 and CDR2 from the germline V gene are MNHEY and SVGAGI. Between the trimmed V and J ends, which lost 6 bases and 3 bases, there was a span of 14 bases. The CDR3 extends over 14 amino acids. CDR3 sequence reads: CASSPTGRHTEAFF. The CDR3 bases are TGTGCCAGCAGCCCGACAGGAAGGCACACTGAAGCTTTCTTT.

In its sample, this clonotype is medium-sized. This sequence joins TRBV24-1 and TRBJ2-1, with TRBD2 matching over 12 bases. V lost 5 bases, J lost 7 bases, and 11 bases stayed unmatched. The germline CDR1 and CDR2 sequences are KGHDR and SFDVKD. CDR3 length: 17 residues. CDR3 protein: CATSGSLGLAGLNEQFF. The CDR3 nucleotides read TGTGCCACCAGTGGTAGCCTCGGACTAGCGGGATTAAATGAGCAGTTCTTC.

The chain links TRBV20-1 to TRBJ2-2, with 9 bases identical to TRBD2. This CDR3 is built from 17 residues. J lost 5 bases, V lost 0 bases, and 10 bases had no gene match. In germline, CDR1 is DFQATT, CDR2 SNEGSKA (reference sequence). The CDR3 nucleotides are TGCAGTGCTAGAGATAAGGCTAGCGGGGCCTCAACCGGGGAGCTGTTTTTT. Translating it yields CSARDKASGASTGELFF.

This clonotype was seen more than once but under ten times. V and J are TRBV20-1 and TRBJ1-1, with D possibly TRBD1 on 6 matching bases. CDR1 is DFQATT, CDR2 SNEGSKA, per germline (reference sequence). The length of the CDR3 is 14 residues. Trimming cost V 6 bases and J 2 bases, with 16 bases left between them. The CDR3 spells CSAPKTGLNTEAFF. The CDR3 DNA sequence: TGCAGTGCCCCGAAGACAGGATTAAACACTGAAGCTTTCTTT.

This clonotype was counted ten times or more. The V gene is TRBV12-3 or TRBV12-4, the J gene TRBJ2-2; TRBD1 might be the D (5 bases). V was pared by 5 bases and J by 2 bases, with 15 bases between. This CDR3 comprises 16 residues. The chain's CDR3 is CASSRVAGRNTGELFF. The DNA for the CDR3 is TGTGCCAGCAGTCGAGTGGCAGGGCGTAACACCGGGGAGCTGTTTTTT.

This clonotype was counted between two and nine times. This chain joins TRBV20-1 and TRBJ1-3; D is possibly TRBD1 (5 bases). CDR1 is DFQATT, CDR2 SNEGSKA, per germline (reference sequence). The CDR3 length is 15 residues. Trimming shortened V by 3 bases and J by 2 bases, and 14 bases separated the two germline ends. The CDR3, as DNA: TGCAGTGCTAGTTCCCGGGGCGGGACTGGAAACACCATATATTTT. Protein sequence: CSASSRGGTGNTIYF.

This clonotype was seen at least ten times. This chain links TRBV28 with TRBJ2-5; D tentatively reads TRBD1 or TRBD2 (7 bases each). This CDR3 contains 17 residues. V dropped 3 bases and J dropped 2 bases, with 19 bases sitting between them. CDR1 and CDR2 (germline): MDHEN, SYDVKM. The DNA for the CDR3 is TGTGCCAGCAGTTTGGGGGCAGGGGGGGTAGTTCAAGAGACCCAGTACTTC. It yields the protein CASSLGAGGVVQETQYF.

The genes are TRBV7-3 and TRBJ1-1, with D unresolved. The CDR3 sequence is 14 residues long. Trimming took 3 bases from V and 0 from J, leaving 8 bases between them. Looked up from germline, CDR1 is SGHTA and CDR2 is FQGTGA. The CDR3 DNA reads TGTGCCAGCAGCTTTCCAGAACTGAACACTGAAGCTTTCTTT. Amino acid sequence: CASSFPELNTEAFF.